This entry lists 23 T cell receptor beta chains sequenced from one sample in a study of spatial heterogeneity in lung cancer. These TCRs are of unknown antigen specificity. Time point reported: sample taken at primary tumor resection. TCRdb recomputed calls from the 5' RACE reads with MiXCR, one row per CDR3 protein. The table has fewer than 6,000 distinct CDR3 sequences, roughly 13% seen once. Study-wide points: Tracking of tumor mutation counts was seen in expanded intratumoral alpha and beta TCR counts.

Here the sequenced sample was lung tumor tissue, taken at surgery. The receptors were sampled from a female donor with early-stage non-small cell lung cancer.

By proportion, this clonotype is medium-sized. The chain recombines TRBV5-1 with TRBJ2-3, with unresolved D. The CDR3 runs to 11 residues. Per the germline V gene, CDR1 is SGHRS and CDR2 is YFSETQ. Trimming shortened V by 1 base and J by 6 bases, and 3 bases separated the two germline ends. The CDR3 here is CASSLIDTQYF. The CDR3 DNA reads as TGCGCCAGCAGCTTGATTGATACGCAGTATTTT. The full variable domain, rest sourced from reference TRBV5-1 and TRBJ2-3, is KAGVTQTPRYLIKTRGQQVTLSCSPISGHRSVSWYQQTPGQGLQFLFEYFSETQRNKGNFPGRFSGRQFSNSRSEMNVSTLELGDSALYLCASSLIDTQYFGPGTRLTVL.

This clonotype is judged large. The chain has TRBV6-2 or TRBV6-3 and TRBJ2-1, with D possibly being TRBD2 (6 bases). The CDR3 runs to 14 residues. CDR1 MNHEY and CDR2 SVGEGT come from the germline V gene. V lost 10 bases and J 3 bases, leaving 16 bases between the germline ends. CDR3 sequence (DNA): TGTGCCACCTTAGGACTGGGGGGCTACAATGAGCAGTTCTTC. It is translated as CATLGLGGYNEQFF.

By frequency in the sample, this clonotype is medium-sized. This chain connects TRBV6-1 to TRBJ2-4; 8 bases match TRBD1. V trimming: 5 bases; J trimming: 8 bases; junction bases outside the gene matches: 11. The germline CDR1 and CDR2 sequences are MNHNS and SASEGT. The CDR3 is 15 residues long. For the CDR3, the DNA is TGTGCCAGCAGTTCCGCAGGGGGCCCATTGGACATTCAGTACTTC. This encodes CASSSAGGPLDIQYF.

By share, this clonotype ranks as medium-sized (0.01 to 0.1%). The chain combines TRBV6-5 with TRBJ2-5; D perhaps matches TRBD2 (5 bases). Germline CDR1 and CDR2: MNHEY and SVGAGI. V lost 5 bases and J lost 1, with 17 bases in between. This CDR3 is built from 16 residues. This CDR3 is CASSPIGGLIQETQYF. The DNA of the CDR3 is TGTGCCAGCAGTCCAATCGGAGGTCTTATCCAAGAGACCCAGTACTTC.

This clonotype ranks as medium-sized (0.01 to 0.1%). The chain has TRBV11-3 and TRBJ2-3; D is unresolved. The germline V and J ends were trimmed by 4 bases and 0 bases, with 11 bases remaining between them. Germline lookup yields CDR1 SGHNT and CDR2 YENEEA. The CDR3 runs to 15 residues. DNA of the CDR3: TGTGCCAGCAGCTCCCTTCCACTTAGCACAGATACGCAGTATTTT. It translates to CASSSLPLSTDTQYF.

This clonotype ranks as medium-sized. V is TRBV7-6 and J is TRBJ1-4; D gene unclear. The V end was cut by 5 bases, the J end by 4 bases, with 14 bases between. The CDR3 consists of 15 residues. In germline, CDR1 is SGHVS, CDR2 FNYEAQ. This CDR3 reads CASSTGLLLNEKLFF. The CDR3 DNA reads as TGTGCCAGCAGCACCGGACTGCTTCTTAATGAAAAACTGTTTTTT. Full variable domain (outside the CDR3, taken from reference TRBV7-6 and TRBJ1-4): GAGVSQSPRYKVTKRGQDVALRCDPISGHVSLYWYRQALGQGPEFLTYFNYEAQQDKSGLPNDRFSAERPEGSISTLTIQRTEQRDSAMYRCASSTGLLLNEKLFFGSGTQLSVL.

The chain is built from TRBV7-9 and TRBJ1-2; D gene unclear. V lost 3 bases to trimming and J lost 4 bases, with 6 bases between them. The CDR3 totals 12 residues. Germline V CDR1 and CDR2: SEHNR, FQNEAQ (reference sequence). CDR3 region: CASSLGSYGYTF. The CDR3 DNA sequence: TGTGCCAGCAGCTTGGGGTCCTATGGCTACACCTTC.

This clonotype is labeled as medium-sized. V gene TRBV5-1 combines with J gene TRBJ2-3; tentatively, D is TRBD2 (6 bases). Per the germline V gene, CDR1 is SGHRS and CDR2 is YFSETQ. Trimming shortened V by 4 bases and J by 6 bases, and 15 bases separated the two germline ends. This CDR3 has 14 amino acids. The CDR3 nucleotides read TGCGCCAGCAGCCGGGACTCCATCCGGGATACGCAGTATTTT. Its translation: CASSRDSIRDTQYF.

This clonotype is medium-sized in the sample. V is TRBV6-1 and J is TRBJ2-2; 7 bases are shared with TRBD2. The ends lost 4 bases at V and 6 bases at J; junction bases unmatched: 11. CDR3 length: 16 amino acids. CDR1 and CDR2 (germline): MNHNS, SASEGT. CDR3 loop: CASSVWTRNGAGELFF. The CDR3 DNA is TGTGCCAGCAGTGTCTGGACTAGAAACGGGGCCGGGGAGCTGTTTTTT.

This clonotype was counted once. This chain connects TRBV6-5 to TRBJ1-5, with D perhaps matching TRBD1 (6 bases). CDR1 MNHEY and CDR2 SVGAGI come from the germline V gene. V was trimmed by 6 bases and J by 4 bases, leaving 10 bases between them. The CDR3 has 13 residues. CDR3 in DNA: TGTGCCAGCAGCCCGGACAGAAATCAGCCCCAGCATTTT. Protein sequence: CASSPDRNQPQHF.

In its sample, this clonotype ranks as medium-sized. The chain links TRBV11-2 to TRBJ2-5; TRBD2 matches at 11 bases. V lost 5 bases, J lost 3 bases, and 5 bases stayed unmatched. From germline, CDR1 is SGHAT and CDR2 FQNNGV. There are 15 residues in the CDR3. The CDR3, as DNA: TGTGCCAGCAGCCAGACTAGCGGGACCAAAGAGACCCAGTACTTC. This translates into CASSQTSGTKETQYF.

V usage is TRBV3-1 and J usage is TRBJ1-4, with a tentative D call TRBD1 (5 bases). The germline V and J ends were trimmed by 7 bases and 3 bases, with 18 bases remaining between them. Germline-derived CDR1 and CDR2 are LGHDT and YNNKEL (reference sequence). The CDR3 spans 16 residues. CDR3 bases: TGTGCCAGCACCCGTTCCTCAGGGAGAGCTAATGAAAAACTGTTTTTT. Translation gives CASTRSSGRANEKLFF.

This clonotype came up a few times. The chain employs TRBV2 and TRBJ2-2; 13 nucleotides match TRBD2. In germline, CDR1 is SNHLY, CDR2 FYNNEI. The V segment lost 3 bases and the J segment 3 bases; nucleotides outside the gene matches: 1. The CDR3 sequence is 16 residues long. CDR3 sequence (DNA): TGTGCCAGCAGTGAGACTAGCGGGGGGTACACCGGGGAGCTGTTTTTT. As protein: CASSETSGGYTGELFF.

This clonotype was recorded many times. This chain joins TRBV7-2 and TRBJ2-7; no reliable D call. From germline, CDR1 is SGHTA and CDR2 FQGNSA. This CDR3 is 14 amino acids long. V lost 1 base and J lost 11, with 18 bases in between. The CDR3 coding sequence is TGTGCCAGCAGCTTAGGTCGCGTACTCCCGCGAAAGTACTTC. Its translation is CASSLGRVLPRKYF.

The table lists this clonotype with many counts. CDR3 nucleotides: TGTGCCAGCAGCTTATTAGTAGCGTACAATGAGCAGTTCTTC. Protein sequence: CASSLLVAYNEQFF. The chain joins TRBV7-2 to TRBJ2-1; D might be TRBD2 (5 bases). CDR1 is SGHTA and CDR2 is FQGNSA in the germline V gene. The ends were cut back, 2 bases at V and 4 bases at J, with 9 bases in the middle. The CDR3 runs 14 residues.

In its sample, this clonotype ranks as medium-sized (0.01 to 0.1%). The chain is built from TRBV7-2 and TRBJ1-1; the match to TRBD1 covers 7 bases. The CDR3 is 16 residues long. The V gene's germline CDR1 is SGHTA and CDR2 FQGNSA. Trimming at V came to 5 bases and at J to 4 bases, leaving 13 bases not matched to a gene. The CDR3 loop reads CASSHRGTGQLTEAFF. The CDR3 DNA sequence: TGTGCCAGCAGCCACAGAGGTACGGGACAGCTCACTGAAGCTTTCTTT.

By share, this clonotype counts as medium-sized. The chain carries TRBV12-3 or TRBV12-4 and TRBJ2-1; TRBD2 is a possible D gene (5 bases). CDR3 size: 12 residues. Trimming stripped 3 bases from V and 9 bases from J, with 9 bases between. This chain's CDR3 is CASSFSGGEQFF. CDR3 nucleotide sequence: TGTGCCAGCAGTTTTAGTGGAGGTGAGCAGTTCTTC.

The gene calls are TRBV27 and TRBJ2-1; 12 nucleotides match TRBD2. CDR1 is MNHEY, CDR2 SMNVEV, per germline (reference sequence). J lost 3 bases, V lost 8 bases, and 2 bases had no gene match. This CDR3 comprises 14 residues. CDR3 nucleotide sequence: TGTGCCAGCCGACTAGCGGGAGTCTACAATGAGCAGTTCTTC. It codes for CASRLAGVYNEQFF.

V gene TRBV3-1 combines with J gene TRBJ1-4, with a possible D match to TRBD1 (5 bases). Per the germline V gene, CDR1 is LGHDT and CDR2 is YNNKEL (reference sequence). The CDR3 is 14 residues long. With 5 bases removed from V and 0 bases from J, the gap between germline ends came to 7 bases. CDR3 sequence: CASSDRTTNEKLFF. DNA for the CDR3: TGTGCCAGCAGCGACAGAACAACTAATGAAAAACTGTTTTTT.

The genes are TRBV5-1 and TRBJ2-2; 8 bases agree with TRBD2. The CDR3 is 16 residues long. Trimming removed 0 bases from V and 4 bases from J; junction bases left unmatched: 5. Germline V gene data show CDR1 as SGHRS and CDR2 as YFSETQ. The CDR3 region is CASSLAGLATTGELFF. CDR3 sequence (DNA): TGCGCCAGCAGCTTGGCCGGACTAGCCACCACCGGGGAGCTGTTTTTT.

By sample share, this clonotype is medium-sized (0.01 to 0.1%). The chain employs TRBV29-1 and TRBJ2-3; D remains ambiguous. With 2 bases removed from V and 0 bases from J, the gap between germline ends came to 3 bases. The germline CDR1 and CDR2 sequences are SQVTM and ANQGSEA. This CDR3 is built from 12 residues. The CDR3 loop is CSVEMSTDTQYF. The CDR3 DNA reads TGCAGCGTTGAAATGAGCACAGATACGCAGTATTTT.

This clonotype was observed once. V gene TRBV18 combines with J gene TRBJ2-3; either TRBD1 or TRBD2 may supply D (5 bases each). CDR1 and CDR2 from the germline V gene are KGHSH and LQKENI. Trimming pared 3 bases from V and 2 bases from J, leaving 12 bases between. The CDR3 covers 15 residues. CDR3 residues: CASSPTRDPTDTQYF. In DNA form, the CDR3 reads TGTGCCAGCTCACCTACCAGGGACCCCACAGATACGCAGTATTTT.

The chain is built from TRBV28 and TRBJ1-2; D uncertain. V was shortened by 2 bases and J by 4 bases, with 8 bases between the two germline ends. The CDR3 has 13 residues. Germline V gene data show CDR1 as MDHEN and CDR2 as SYDVKM. The CDR3, as DNA: TGTGCCAGCAGTTTAAGTTTACGCTATGGCTACACCTTC. Translation gives CASSLSLRYGYTF.